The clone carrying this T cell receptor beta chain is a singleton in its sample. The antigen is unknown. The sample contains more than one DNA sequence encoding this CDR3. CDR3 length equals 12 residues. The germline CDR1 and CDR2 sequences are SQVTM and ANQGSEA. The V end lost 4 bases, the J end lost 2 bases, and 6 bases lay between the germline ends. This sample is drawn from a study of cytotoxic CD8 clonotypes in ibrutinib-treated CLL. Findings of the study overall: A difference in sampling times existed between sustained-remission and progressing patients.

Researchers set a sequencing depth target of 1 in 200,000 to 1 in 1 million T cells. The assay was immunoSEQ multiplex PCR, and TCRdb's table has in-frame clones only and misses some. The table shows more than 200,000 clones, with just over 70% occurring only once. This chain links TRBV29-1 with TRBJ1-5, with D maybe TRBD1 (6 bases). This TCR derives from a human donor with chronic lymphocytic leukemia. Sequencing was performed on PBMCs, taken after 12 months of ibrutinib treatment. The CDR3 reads CSVGQGNQPQHF. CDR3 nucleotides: TGCAGCGTTGGACAGGGCAATCAGCCCCAGCATTTT.